These 22 T cell receptor beta chains originate from one sample sequenced in a study of Ad26.COV2.S vaccination and SARS-CoV-2 variants. Specified treatment: roughly 20 received Ad26.COV2.S at low or high dose, single or two shots; several received placebo; per-sample allocation not given. Samples came from day 63 after the first vaccine or placebo injection. The data were produced by immunoSEQ multiplex PCR, yet TCRdb's version contains in-frame clones alone and is incomplete. The data show about 320,000 clones, with roughly 80% seen just once and 2.1% held by the top ten. The material sequenced was peripheral blood, taken in a trial of Ad26.COV2.S vaccine versus placebo. The receptor source for this set is a person between 18 and 60 years old who received the Ad26.COV2.S COVID-19 vaccine or a placebo.

The chain carries TRBV18 and TRBJ2-7, with 8 bases fitting TRBD1. Germline CDR1 is KGHSH and CDR2 is LQKENI. CDR3 size: 14 residues. J gave up 3 bases and V 3 bases, and 4 bases lay outside the gene matches. The CDR3 reads CASSPGQDYYEQYF. CDR3 DNA: TGTGCCAGCTCACCGGGACAGGACTACTACGAGCAGTACTTC.

The chain couples TRBV7-6 to TRBJ2-2; 10 nucleotides line up with TRBD2. The CDR3 contains 19 residues. From germline, CDR1 is SGHVS and CDR2 FNYEAQ. After removal of 4 bases from V and 1 base from J, the junction contained 12 bases not matched to a gene. CDR3 amino acids: CASSSEAGGPSMNTGELFF. The CDR3 DNA follows: TGTGCCAGCAGCTCAGAAGCGGGGGGGCCGAGTATGAACACCGGGGAGCTGTTTTTT.

This chain joins TRBV7-6 and TRBJ2-1, with 11 bases that match TRBD1. In germline, CDR1 is SGHVS, CDR2 FNYEAQ. The CDR3 is 16 residues long. J lost 0 bases, V lost 4 bases, and 2 bases had no gene match. As DNA, the CDR3 is TGTGCCAGCAGCTCCGGGACAGGGGGCTCCTACAATGAGCAGTTCTTC. This encodes CASSSGTGGSYNEQFF. Full variable domain (rest looked up from reference TRBV7-6 and TRBJ2-1): GAGVSQSPRYKVTKRGQDVALRCDPISGHVSLYWYRQALGQGPEFLTYFNYEAQQDKSGLPNDRFSAERPEGSISTLTIQRTEQRDSAMYRCASSSGTGGSYNEQFFGPGTRLTVL.

The CDR3 DNA follows: TGTGCCAGCTCACCGACCTTAGGGGTCGATTCACCCCTCCACTTT. It translates to CASSPTLGVDSPLHF. The chain recombines TRBV18 with TRBJ1-6; TRBD1 might be the D (5 bases). V gave up 3 bases and J gave up 8 bases, with 14 bases separating them. Per the germline V gene, CDR1 is KGHSH and CDR2 is LQKENI. CDR3 length: 15 residues.

In this sample, this clone turned up a few times. The chain uses TRBV30 and TRBJ1-3; no definite D call. V lost 2 bases and J lost 1, with 0 bases in between. CDR3 length: 11 amino acids. In germline, CDR1 is GTSNPN, CDR2 SVGIG (reference sequence). CDR3 DNA sequence: TGTGCCTGGAGTTCTGGAAACACCATATATTTT. This gives the protein CAWSSGNTIYF.

The rearrangement uses TRBV6-5 and TRBJ1-1; TRBD1 matches at 10 bases. V was clipped by 5 bases and J by 10 bases; unmatched bases: 4. Germline-derived CDR1 and CDR2 are MNHEY and SVGAGI. The CDR3 is 12 amino acids. As DNA, the CDR3 is TGTGCCAGCAGTCGGACAGGGGGGCGAGCTTTCTTT. It is translated as CASSRTGGRAFF.

The gene calls are TRBV19 and TRBJ2-1, with D maybe TRBD1 (6 bases). The CDR3 is made up of 15 amino acids. CDR1 and CDR2 (germline): LNHDA, SQIVND (reference sequence). The germline V and J ends were trimmed by 3 bases and 8 bases, with 17 bases remaining between them. CDR3 region: CASSMETGINDEQFF. CDR3 coding DNA: TGTGCCAGTAGTATGGAAACAGGGATTAACGATGAGCAGTTCTTC.

The rearrangement links TRBV29-1 to TRBJ1-4; a weak D match, TRBD1 (6 bases). Germline CDR1 is SQVTM and CDR2 is ANQGSEA. The CDR3 totals 12 residues. V lost 6 bases and J 8 bases, leaving 13 bases between the germline ends. The CDR3 sequence: CSVSLGGEKLFF. Written as DNA, the CDR3 is TGCAGCGTAAGCTTAGGGGGAGAAAAACTGTTTTTT.

The sample holds one count of this clone. The chain couples TRBV6-5 to TRBJ1-2; 8 bases map to TRBD1. The CDR3 totals 14 residues. Germline CDR1 MNHEY, CDR2 SVGAGI. After removal of 8 bases from V and 4 bases from J, the junction contained 9 bases not matched to a gene. The CDR3 here is CASQSNQGAYGYTF. CDR3 DNA: TGTGCCAGCCAATCGAATCAGGGGGCCTATGGCTACACCTTC.

V and J are TRBV11-2 and TRBJ2-7; D might be TRBD1 (5 bases). There are 15 residues in the CDR3. Looked up from germline, CDR1 is SGHAT and CDR2 is FQNNGV. Trimming removed 4 bases at V and 6 bases at J, with 19 bases between. CDR3 loop: CASSSLRGTRLEQYF. Written as DNA, the CDR3 is TGTGCCAGCAGCTCATTAAGGGGTACTCGCCTCGAGCAGTACTTC.

CDR3 DNA sequence: TGTGCCAGCAGTTACGAGTTTTCTGGAAACACCATATATTTT. Encoded protein: CASSYEFSGNTIYF. This rearrangement joins TRBV6-6 to TRBJ1-3; no reliable D call. Trimming cost V 2 bases and J 1 base, with 6 bases left between them. The CDR3 extends over 14 amino acids. Germline V gives CDR1 MNHNY, CDR2 SVGAGI (reference sequence).

The chain uses TRBV2 and TRBJ1-1; D is ambiguous. The germline V and J ends were trimmed by 7 bases and 2 bases, with 8 bases remaining between them. Germline V gene lookup returns CDR1 SNHLY and CDR2 FYNNEI. The CDR3 runs 12 residues. CDR3 in amino acids: CASIKDNTEAFF. The DNA for the CDR3 is TGTGCCAGCATTAAGGATAACACTGAAGCTTTCTTT.

The table lists this clone with a few counts. Other DNA sequences in this specimen translate into the identical CDR3. The chain uses TRBV30 and TRBJ1-3; a weak D match, TRBD1 (6 bases). Germline V CDR1 and CDR2: GTSNPN, SVGIG (reference sequence). The CDR3 length is 12 residues. V was pared by 4 bases and J by 4 bases, with 8 bases between. In DNA, the CDR3 is TGTGCCTGGATGGACAGCGGAAACACCATATATTTT. Its protein is CAWMDSGNTIYF. The whole variable domain, remainder taken from reference TRBV30 and TRBJ1-3, is SQTIHQWPATLVQPVGSPLSLECTVEGTSNPNLYWYRQAAGRGLQLLFYSVGIGQISSEVPQNLSASRPQDRQFILSSKKLLLSDSGFYLCAWMDSGNTIYFGEGSWLTVV.

This clone was counted a single time. CDR3 nucleotides: TGTGCCTGGAGTTTCGGACAGCCGAATGAAAAACTGTTTTTT. Protein product: CAWSFGQPNEKLFF. The V call is TRBV30, the J call TRBJ1-4; maybe TRBD1 (6 bases). CDR3 size: 14 residues. Between the trimmed V and J ends, which lost 2 bases and 5 bases, there was a span of 12 bases. Germline assignment: CDR1 GTSNPN and CDR2 SVGIG (reference sequence).

The CDR3 loop reads CATSRGASQASTDTQYF. CDR3 coding DNA: TGTGCCACCAGCAGAGGGGCTAGCCAGGCGAGCACAGATACGCAGTATTTT. The chain joins TRBV15 to TRBJ2-3, with D possibly matching TRBD2 (5 bases). The CDR3 is 17 residues long. Germline-derived CDR1 and CDR2 are LNHNV and YYDKDF (reference sequence). With 1 base removed from V and 0 bases from J, the gap between germline ends came to 14 bases.

This rearrangement joins TRBV4-2 to TRBJ2-6, with 9 bases lining up with TRBD1. With V trimmed by 6 bases and J by 2 bases, 8 bases remained unmatched. The CDR3 has 17 amino acids. Germline-derived CDR1 and CDR2 are LGHNA and YNFKEQ. The CDR3 protein is CASRGDREIAGANVLTF. CDR3 DNA: TGTGCCAGCAGGGGGGACAGGGAAATTGCTGGGGCCAACGTCCTGACTTTC.

This clone has only one observation. This rearrangement joins TRBV11-1 to TRBJ2-5; maybe TRBD1 (5 bases). From germline, CDR1 is SGHAT and CDR2 FQDESV (reference sequence). Trimming took off 8 bases at V and 8 bases at J, with 12 bases between the two ends. The CDR3 runs to 11 residues. The CDR3, as DNA: TGTGCCAGCGGTAGACAGACTACCCAGTACTTC. It specifies CASGRQTTQYF.

The chain recombines TRBV24-1 with TRBJ2-3; D call uncertain. With 3 bases removed from V and 4 bases from J, the gap between germline ends came to 10 bases. This CDR3 has 14 residues. In germline, CDR1 is KGHDR, CDR2 SFDVKD. The CDR3 loop reads CATSDTQPPDTQYF. The CDR3 DNA reads TGTGCCACCAGTGATACTCAGCCTCCAGATACGCAGTATTTT.

This chain links TRBV5-4 with TRBJ1-3, with TRBD1 matching over 9 bases. Trimming cost V 4 bases and J 6 bases; bases outside gene matches: 11. The CDR3 extends over 16 amino acids. Germline V lookup: CDR1 SGHNT, CDR2 YYREEE (reference sequence). CDR3 sequence reads: CASSRDSGTGTNTIYF. In DNA form, the CDR3 reads TGTGCCAGCAGCCGCGACTCCGGGACAGGGACAAACACCATATATTTT.

The chain has TRBV3-1 (or the pseudogene TRBV3-2) and TRBJ1-2; 9 nucleotides match TRBD1. Per the germline V gene, CDR1 is LGHDT and CDR2 is YNNKEL (reference sequence). V shed 4 bases and J 6 bases; nucleotides not matched to a gene: 12. The length of the CDR3 is 16 residues. CDR3 sequence: CASSLTVGTGMDGYTF. CDR3 nucleotide sequence: TGTGCCAGCAGCCTAACGGTGGGGACAGGGATGGATGGCTACACCTTC.

This clone was seen once. CDR3 nucleotides: TGTGCCAGCAGCTTAGGAACAGGGTACGAGCAGTACTTC. It encodes CASSLGTGYEQYF. The gene calls are TRBV11-3 and TRBJ2-7; a possible D gene is TRBD1 (6 bases). The CDR3 contains 13 residues. The V gene lost 1 base and the J gene lost 4 bases, with 8 bases spanning the gap. The germline gives CDR1 SGHNT, CDR2 YENEEA.

J is TRBJ2-7 and V is TRBV29-1; D is ambiguous. Germline values: CDR1 SQVTM, CDR2 ANQGSEA. The CDR3 is made up of 13 amino acids. V lost 4 bases to trimming and J lost 0 bases, with 10 bases between them. The CDR3 is CSVAVGSSYEQYF. Written as DNA, the CDR3 is TGCAGCGTTGCCGTTGGCAGCTCCTACGAGCAGTACTTC.